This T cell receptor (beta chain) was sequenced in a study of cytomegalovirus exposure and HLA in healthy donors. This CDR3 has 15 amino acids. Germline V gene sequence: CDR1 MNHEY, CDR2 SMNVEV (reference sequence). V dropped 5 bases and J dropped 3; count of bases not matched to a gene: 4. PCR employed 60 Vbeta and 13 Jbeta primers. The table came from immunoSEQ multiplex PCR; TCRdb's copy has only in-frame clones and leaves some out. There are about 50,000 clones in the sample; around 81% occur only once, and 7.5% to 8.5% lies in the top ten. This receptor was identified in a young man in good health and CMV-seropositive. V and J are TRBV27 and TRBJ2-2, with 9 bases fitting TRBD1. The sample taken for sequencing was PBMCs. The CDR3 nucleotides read TGTGCCAGCAGTGACAGGGGGAGGTACACCGGGGAGCTGTTTTTT. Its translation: CASSDRGRYTGELFF.